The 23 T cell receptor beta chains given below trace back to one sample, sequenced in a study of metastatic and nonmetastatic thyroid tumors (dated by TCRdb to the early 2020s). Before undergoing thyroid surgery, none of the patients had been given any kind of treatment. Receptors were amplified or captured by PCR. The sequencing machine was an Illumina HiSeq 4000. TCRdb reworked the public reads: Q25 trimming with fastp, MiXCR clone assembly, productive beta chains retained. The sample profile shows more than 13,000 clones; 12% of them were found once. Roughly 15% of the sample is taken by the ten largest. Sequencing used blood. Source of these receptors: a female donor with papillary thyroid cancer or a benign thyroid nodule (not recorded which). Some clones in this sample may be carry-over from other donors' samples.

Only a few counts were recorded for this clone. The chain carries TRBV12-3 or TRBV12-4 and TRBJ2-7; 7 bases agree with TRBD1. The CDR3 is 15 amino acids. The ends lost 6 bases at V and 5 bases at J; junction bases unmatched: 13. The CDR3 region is CASRDPRQGRDEQYF. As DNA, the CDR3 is TGTGCCAGCAGAGATCCTCGACAGGGTAGGGACGAGCAGTACTTC.

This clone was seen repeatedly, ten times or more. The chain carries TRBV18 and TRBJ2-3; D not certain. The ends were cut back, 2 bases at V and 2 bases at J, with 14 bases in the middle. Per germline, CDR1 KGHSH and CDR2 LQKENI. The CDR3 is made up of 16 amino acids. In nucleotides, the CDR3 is TGTGCCAGCTCACCAATCATCTCCCGCCCCACAGATACGCAGTATTTT. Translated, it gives CASSPIISRPTDTQYF. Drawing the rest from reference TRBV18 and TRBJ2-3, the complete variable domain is NAGVMQNPRHLVRRRGQEARLRCSPMKGHSHVYWYRQLPEEGLKFMVYLQKENIIDESGMPKERFSAEFPKEGPSILRIQQVVRGDSAAYFCASSPIISRPTDTQYFGPGTRLTVL.

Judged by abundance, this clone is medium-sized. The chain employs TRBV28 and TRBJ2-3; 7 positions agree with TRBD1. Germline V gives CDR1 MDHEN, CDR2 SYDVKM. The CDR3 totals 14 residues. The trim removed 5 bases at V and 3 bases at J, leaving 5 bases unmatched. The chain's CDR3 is CASSRDSRTDTQYF. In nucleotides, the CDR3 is TGTGCCAGCAGTCGGGACAGTCGGACAGATACGCAGTATTTT.

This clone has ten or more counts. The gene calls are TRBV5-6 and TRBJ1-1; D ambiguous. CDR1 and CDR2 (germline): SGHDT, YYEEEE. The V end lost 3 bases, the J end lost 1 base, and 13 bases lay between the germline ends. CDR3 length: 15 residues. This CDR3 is CASSSLTRPNTEAFF. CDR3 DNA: TGTGCCAGCAGCTCGCTGACACGACCGAACACTGAAGCTTTCTTT.

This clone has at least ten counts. The CDR3 DNA reads TGTGCCAGTAGTACGGGACAGGGGCCCCAAGAGACCCAGTACTTC. Its translation: CASSTGQGPQETQYF. This rearrangement joins TRBV19 to TRBJ2-5; the match to TRBD1 covers 10 bases. The CDR3 is 15 amino acids. Germline assignment: CDR1 LNHDA and CDR2 SQIVND (reference sequence). V shed 4 bases, J shed 1 base, and the junction held 3 bases outside the gene matches.

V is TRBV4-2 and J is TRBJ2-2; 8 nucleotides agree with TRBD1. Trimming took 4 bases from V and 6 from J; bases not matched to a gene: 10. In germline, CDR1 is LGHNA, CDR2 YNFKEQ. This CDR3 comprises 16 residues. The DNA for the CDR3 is TGTGCCAGCAGCCCAAGACAGGGGTCTTTGGCCGGGGAGCTGTTTTTT. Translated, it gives CASSPRQGSLAGELFF.

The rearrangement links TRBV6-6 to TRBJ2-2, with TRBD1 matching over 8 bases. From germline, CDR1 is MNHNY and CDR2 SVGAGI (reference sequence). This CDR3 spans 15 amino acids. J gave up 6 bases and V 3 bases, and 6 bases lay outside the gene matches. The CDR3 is CASSYRTGYSGELFF. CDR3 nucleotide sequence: TGTGCCAGCAGTTATAGGACAGGGTATTCCGGGGAGCTGTTTTTT.

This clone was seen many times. In DNA form, the CDR3 reads TGTGCCTGGTCCGGGGACACCAATCAGCCCCAGCATTTT. This translates into CAWSGDTNQPQHF. The rearrangement joins TRBV30 to TRBJ1-5; weak D call: TRBD1 (6 bases). The germline V gene has CDR1 GTSNPN and CDR2 SVGIG (reference sequence). This CDR3 is built from 13 residues. The V and J ends lost 5 bases and 3 bases respectively, with 11 bases between them.

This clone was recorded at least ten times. The DNA of the CDR3 is TGCGCCAGCAGCTTGGATACAACTAATGAAAAACTGTTTTTT. Amino acids: CASSLDTTNEKLFF. The rearrangement joins TRBV5-1 to TRBJ1-4; D unresolved. V lost 0 bases and J 0 bases, leaving 3 bases between the germline ends. Germline V gene data show CDR1 as SGHRS and CDR2 as YFSETQ. The CDR3 extends over 14 amino acids.

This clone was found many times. The CDR3: CASSLGVGSSTDTQYF. The DNA of the CDR3 is TGTGCCAGCAGCTTAGGAGTTGGAAGTAGCACAGATACGCAGTATTTT. This chain joins TRBV7-6 and TRBJ2-3; D gene ambiguous. This CDR3 has 16 residues. Between the trimmed V and J ends, which lost 1 base and 0 bases, there was a span of 11 bases. Germline CDR1 is SGHVS and CDR2 is FNYEAQ.

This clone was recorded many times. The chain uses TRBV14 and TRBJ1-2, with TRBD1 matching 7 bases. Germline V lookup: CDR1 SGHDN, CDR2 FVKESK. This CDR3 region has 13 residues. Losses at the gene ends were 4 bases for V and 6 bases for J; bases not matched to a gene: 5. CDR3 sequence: CASSPRTGDGYTF. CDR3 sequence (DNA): TGTGCCAGCAGCCCCCGAACAGGGGATGGCTACACCTTC.

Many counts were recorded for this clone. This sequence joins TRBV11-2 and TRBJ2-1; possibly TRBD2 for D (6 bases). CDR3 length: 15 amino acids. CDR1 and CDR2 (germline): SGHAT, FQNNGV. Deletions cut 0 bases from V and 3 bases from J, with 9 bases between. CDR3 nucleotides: TGTGCCAGCAGCTTAGATGGAGGGTTCTACAATGAGCAGTTCTTC. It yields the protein CASSLDGGFYNEQFF.

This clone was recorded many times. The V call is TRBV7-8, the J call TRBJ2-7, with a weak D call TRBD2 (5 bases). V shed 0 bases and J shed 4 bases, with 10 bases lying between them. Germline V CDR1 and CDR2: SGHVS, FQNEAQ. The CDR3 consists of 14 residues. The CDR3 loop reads CASSLAEGNYEQYF. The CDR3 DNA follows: TGTGCCAGCAGCTTAGCAGAGGGCAATTACGAGCAGTACTTC.

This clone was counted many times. CDR3 in DNA: TGCAGTGCTCTCCGGACTCAGAGGACTGAAGCTTTCTTT. It codes for CSALRTQRTEAFF. The chain has TRBV20-1 and TRBJ1-1; D unclear. The CDR3 totals 13 residues. Germline values: CDR1 DFQATT, CDR2 SNEGSKA (reference sequence). Trimming removed 5 bases from V and 5 bases from J, with 15 bases in between.

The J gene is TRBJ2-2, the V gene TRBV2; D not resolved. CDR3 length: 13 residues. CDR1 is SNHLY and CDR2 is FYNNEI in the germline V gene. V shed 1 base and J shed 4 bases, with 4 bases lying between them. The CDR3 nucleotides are TGTGCCAGCAGTGAAGAAAGCACCGGGGAGCTGTTTTTT. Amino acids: CASSEESTGELFF. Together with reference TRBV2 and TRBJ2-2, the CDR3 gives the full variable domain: EPEVTQTPSHQVTQMGQEVILRCVPISNHLYFYWYRQILGQKVEFLVSFYNNEISEKSEIFDDQFSVERPDGSNFTLKIRSTKLEDSAMYFCASSEESTGELFFGEGSRLTVL.

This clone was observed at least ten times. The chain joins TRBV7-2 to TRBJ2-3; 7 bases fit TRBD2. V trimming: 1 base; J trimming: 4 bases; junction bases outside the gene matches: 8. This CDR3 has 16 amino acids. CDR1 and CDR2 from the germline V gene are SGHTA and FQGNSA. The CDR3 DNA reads TGTGCCAGCAGCTTAGGGCCGGGGGGAGGAGCAGATACGCAGTATTTT. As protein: CASSLGPGGGADTQYF. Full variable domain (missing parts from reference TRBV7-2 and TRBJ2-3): GAGVSQSPSNKVTEKGKDVELRCDPISGHTALYWYRQSLGQGLEFLIYFQGNSAPDKSGLPSDRFSAERTGGSVSTLTIQRTQQEDSAVYLCASSLGPGGGADTQYFGPGTRLTVL.

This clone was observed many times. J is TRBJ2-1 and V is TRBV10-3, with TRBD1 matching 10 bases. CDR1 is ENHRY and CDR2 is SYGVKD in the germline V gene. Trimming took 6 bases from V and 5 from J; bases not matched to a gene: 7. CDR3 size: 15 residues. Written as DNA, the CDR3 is TGTGCCATCAGCGGGACAGGGGAAGTGAACAATGAGCAGTTCTTC. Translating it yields CAISGTGEVNNEQFF.

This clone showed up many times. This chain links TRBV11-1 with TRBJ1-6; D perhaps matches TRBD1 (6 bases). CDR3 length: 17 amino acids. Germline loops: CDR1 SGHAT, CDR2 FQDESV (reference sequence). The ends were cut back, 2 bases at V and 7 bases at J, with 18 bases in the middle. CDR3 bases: TGTGCCAGCAGCTTATCTGGGGGCTCGGTGGGGAATTCACCCCTCCACTTT. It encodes CASSLSGGSVGNSPLHF.

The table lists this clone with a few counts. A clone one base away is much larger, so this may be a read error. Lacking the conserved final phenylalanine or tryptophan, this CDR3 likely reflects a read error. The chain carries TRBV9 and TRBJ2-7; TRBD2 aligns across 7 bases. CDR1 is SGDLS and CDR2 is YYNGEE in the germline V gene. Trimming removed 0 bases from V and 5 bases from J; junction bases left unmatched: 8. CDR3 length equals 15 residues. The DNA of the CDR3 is TGTGCCAGCAGCGTAGCCGGACTAGGGTTCGACGAGCAGTACTCC. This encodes CASSVAGLGFDEQYS.

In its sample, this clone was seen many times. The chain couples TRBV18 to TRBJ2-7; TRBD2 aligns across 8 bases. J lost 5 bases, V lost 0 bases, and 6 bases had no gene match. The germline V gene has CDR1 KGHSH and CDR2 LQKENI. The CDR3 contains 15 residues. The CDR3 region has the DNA TGTGCCAGCTCACCACCGAGCGGGAGCCGGAACGAGCAGTACTTC. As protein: CASSPPSGSRNEQYF.

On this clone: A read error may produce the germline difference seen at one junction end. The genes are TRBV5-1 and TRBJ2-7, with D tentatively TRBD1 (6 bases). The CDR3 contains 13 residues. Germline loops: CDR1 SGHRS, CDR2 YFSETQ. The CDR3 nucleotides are TGCGCCAGCAGAAGGACAGCTACCTACGAGCGGTACTTC. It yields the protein CASRRTATYERYF.

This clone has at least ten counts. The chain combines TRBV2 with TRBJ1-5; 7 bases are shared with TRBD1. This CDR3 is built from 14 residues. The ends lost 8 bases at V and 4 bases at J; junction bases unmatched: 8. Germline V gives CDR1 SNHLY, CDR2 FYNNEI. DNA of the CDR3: TGTGCCAGCTCGGGACAGTCATTGAATCAGCCCCAGCATTTT. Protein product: CASSGQSLNQPQHF.

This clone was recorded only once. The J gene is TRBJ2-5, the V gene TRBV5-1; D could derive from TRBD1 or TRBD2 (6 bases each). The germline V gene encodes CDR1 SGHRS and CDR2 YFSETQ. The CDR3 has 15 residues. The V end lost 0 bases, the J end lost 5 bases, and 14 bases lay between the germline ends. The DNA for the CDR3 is TGCGCCAGCAGCTTGGCAGTGGGGGGCGCTGAGACCCAGTACTTC. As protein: CASSLAVGGAETQYF.